The 9 T cell receptor beta chains below were found in one sample sequenced in a study of control samples from healthy donors and cancer patients. Sequencing was performed with immunoSEQ multiplex PCR; in TCRdb, only in-frame clones are kept and a portion is missing. The top ten hold over 2% of the sample, which has approximately 89,000 clones, 85% to 90% seen once. The sequencing sample was made of blood. All receptors derive from a woman aged 40 to 50 in good health.

The V and J genes are TRBV30 and TRBJ2-3, with 14 bases identical to TRBD2. V gave up 1 base and J gave up 6 bases; unmatched junction bases: 9. CDR1 is GTSNPN, CDR2 SVGIG, per germline (reference sequence). There are 17 residues in the CDR3. In DNA form, the CDR3 reads TGTGCCTGGAGTGCACTGGGAAGGACTAGCGGGAGGGATACGCAGTATTTT. Translated, it gives CAWSALGRTSGRDTQYF. The variable domain in full, with the rest retrieved from reference TRBV30 and TRBJ2-3, is SQTIHQWPATLVQPVGSPLSLECTVEGTSNPNLYWYRQAAGRGLQLLFYSVGIGQISSEVPQNLSASRPQDRQFILSSKKLLLSDSGFYLCAWSALGRTSGRDTQYFGPGTRLTVL.

The genes are TRBV19 and TRBJ2-1, with D maybe TRBD2 (7 bases). The germline V and J ends were trimmed by 4 bases and 6 bases, with 19 bases remaining between them. There are 16 residues in the CDR3. CDR1 and CDR2 from the germline V gene are LNHDA and SQIVND (reference sequence). The CDR3 reads CASSNVLAGATNEQFF. The DNA for the CDR3 is TGTGCCAGTAGTAACGTCTTGGCGGGGGCGACCAATGAGCAGTTCTTC.

The rearrangement uses TRBV30 and TRBJ2-5; D not certain. Between the trimmed V and J ends, which lost 1 base and 5 bases, there was a span of 8 bases. The CDR3 loop spans 12 amino acids. Per germline, CDR1 GTSNPN and CDR2 SVGIG (reference sequence). The DNA of the CDR3 is TGTGCCTGGAGTGGCCTCGGGGAGACCCAGTACTTC. It translates to CAWSGLGETQYF.

The chain employs TRBV27 and TRBJ1-1; the D gene is possibly TRBD1 (5 bases). Looked up from germline, CDR1 is MNHEY and CDR2 is SMNVEV (reference sequence). This CDR3 is 13 amino acids long. The V and J ends lost 7 bases and 8 bases respectively, with 17 bases between them. The CDR3 protein is CASTLREGTEAFF. The CDR3 DNA reads TGTGCCAGCACCCTTCGGGAGGGGACCGAAGCTTTCTTT.

The chain carries TRBV18 and TRBJ2-7, with 8 positions matching TRBD1. Germline lookup yields CDR1 KGHSH and CDR2 LQKENI. The CDR3 length is 13 residues. V shed 3 bases, J shed 6 bases, and the junction held 4 bases outside the gene matches. This CDR3 is CASSPTTGVEQYF. Here the CDR3 DNA reads TGTGCCAGCTCACCCACGACAGGGGTCGAGCAGTACTTC.

This chain links TRBV7-9 with TRBJ2-7; D unresolved. There are 13 residues in the CDR3. Deletions cut 5 bases from V and 1 base from J, with 9 bases between. Germline CDR1 is SEHNR and CDR2 is FQNEAQ (reference sequence). For the CDR3, the DNA is TGTGCCAGCAGCCCCCTTGGGTCCTACGAGCAGTACTTC. Its protein product is CASSPLGSYEQYF.

This chain links TRBV7-9 with TRBJ1-2; D gene unclear. The V gene lost 7 bases and the J gene lost 5 bases, with 11 bases spanning the gap. Germline V CDR1 and CDR2: SEHNR, FQNEAQ (reference sequence). The CDR3 loop spans 12 amino acids. The DNA of the CDR3 is TGTGCCAGCACCGAGACTGATTATGGCTACACCTTC. Amino acids: CASTETDYGYTF.

The genes are TRBV4-1 and TRBJ2-5, with TRBD2 identical over 7 bases. Germline CDR1 is MGHRA and CDR2 is YSYEKL. V gave up 1 base and J gave up 5 bases; unmatched junction bases: 10. The CDR3 contains 16 residues. CDR3 region: CASSQVLTSRWETQYF. The CDR3 DNA is TGCGCCAGCAGCCAAGTTTTGACTAGCAGGTGGGAGACCCAGTACTTC.

This chain uses TRBV12-3 or TRBV12-4 with TRBJ1-1; D ambiguous. The CDR3 covers 12 residues. The V end lost 5 bases, the J end lost 10 bases, and 14 bases lay between the germline ends. CDR3 region: CASSEGYGRAFF. In DNA, the CDR3 is TGTGCCAGCAGTGAAGGGTATGGGCGAGCTTTCTTT.